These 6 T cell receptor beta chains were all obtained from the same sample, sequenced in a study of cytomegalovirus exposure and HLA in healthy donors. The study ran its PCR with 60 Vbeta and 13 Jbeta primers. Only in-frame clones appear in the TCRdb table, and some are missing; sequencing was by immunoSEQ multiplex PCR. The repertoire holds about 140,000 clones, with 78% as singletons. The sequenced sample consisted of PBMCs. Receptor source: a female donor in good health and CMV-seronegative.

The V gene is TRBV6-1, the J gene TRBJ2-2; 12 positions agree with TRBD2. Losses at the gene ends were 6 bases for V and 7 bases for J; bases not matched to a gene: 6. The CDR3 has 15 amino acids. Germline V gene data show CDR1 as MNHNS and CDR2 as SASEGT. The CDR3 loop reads CASSLAGGPIGELFF. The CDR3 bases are TGTGCCAGCAGCCTAGCGGGAGGGCCGATCGGGGAGCTGTTTTTT.

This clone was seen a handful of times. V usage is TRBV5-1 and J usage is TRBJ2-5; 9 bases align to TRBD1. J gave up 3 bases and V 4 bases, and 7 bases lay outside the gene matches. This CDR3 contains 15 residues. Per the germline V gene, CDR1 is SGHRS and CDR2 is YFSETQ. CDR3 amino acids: CASSIQGAPEETQYF. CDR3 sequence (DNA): TGCGCCAGCAGCATACAGGGGGCGCCTGAAGAGACCCAGTACTTC.

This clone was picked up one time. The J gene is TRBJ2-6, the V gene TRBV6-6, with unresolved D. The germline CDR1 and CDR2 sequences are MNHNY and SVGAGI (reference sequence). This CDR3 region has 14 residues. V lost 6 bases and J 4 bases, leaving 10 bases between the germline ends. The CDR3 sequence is CASSRHEGANVLTF. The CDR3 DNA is TGTGCCAGCAGCCGACATGAAGGGGCCAACGTCCTGACTTTC.

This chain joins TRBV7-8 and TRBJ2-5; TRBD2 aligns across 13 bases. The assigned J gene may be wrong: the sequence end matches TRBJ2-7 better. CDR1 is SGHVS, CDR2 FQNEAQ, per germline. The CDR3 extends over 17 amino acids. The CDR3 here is CATQGLAGFRSSYEQYF. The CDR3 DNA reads TGTGCCACCCAGGGACTAGCGGGATTCAGGAGCTCCTACGAGCAGTACTTC.

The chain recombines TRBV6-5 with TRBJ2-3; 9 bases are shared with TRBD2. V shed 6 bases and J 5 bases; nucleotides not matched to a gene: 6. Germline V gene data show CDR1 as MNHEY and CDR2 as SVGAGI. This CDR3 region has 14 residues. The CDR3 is CASRRLAGRDTQYF. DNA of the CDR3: TGTGCCAGCAGGAGGCTAGCGGGACGAGATACGCAGTATTTT.

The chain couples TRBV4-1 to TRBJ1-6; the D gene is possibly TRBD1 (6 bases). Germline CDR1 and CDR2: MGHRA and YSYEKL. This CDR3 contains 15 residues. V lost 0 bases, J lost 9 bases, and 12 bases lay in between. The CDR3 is CASSQERQGTSPLHF. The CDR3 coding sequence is TGCGCCAGCAGCCAAGAACGTCAGGGGACTTCACCCCTCCACTTT.